Presented here are 2 T cell receptor beta chains from one specimen sequenced in a study of blood T cells in healthy people across ages. Together with a sample-barcoded 5' primer, a J-beta primer mix was included in a second PCR lasting about 7 to 11 cycles. TCRdb processed the 5' RACE reads anew with MiXCR; each CDR3 protein has one entry. The repertoire has about 1.5 million distinct CDR3 sequences, under 55% of them found once; the top ten carry about 3.8%. The sequenced sample was blood. The receptors were gathered from a woman under 30 in good health.

This clonotype turned up a few times. The chain links TRBV25-1 to TRBJ2-5; 9 nucleotides match TRBD2. Germline V gives CDR1 MGHDK, CDR2 SYGVNS. CDR3 length equals 17 residues. Trimming at V came to 4 bases and at J to 2 bases, leaving 11 bases not matched to a gene. The CDR3 sequence is CASSALGLAGKQETQYF. The CDR3 DNA sequence: TGTGCCAGCAGTGCCCTAGGCCTAGCGGGAAAACAAGAGACCCAGTACTTC. The entire variable domain, with the rest obtained from reference TRBV25-1 and TRBJ2-5, is as follows: EADIYQTPRYLVIGTGKKITLECSQTMGHDKMYWYQQDPGMELHLIHYSYGVNSTEKGDLSSESTVSRIRTEHFPLTLESARPSHTSQYLCASSALGLAGKQETQYFGPGTRLLVL.

This clonotype showed up just a few times. The chain combines TRBV5-1 with TRBJ2-1; 10 bases line up with TRBD2. The CDR3 consists of 15 residues. Germline loops: CDR1 SGHRS, CDR2 YFSETQ. J lost 4 bases, V lost 2 bases, and 3 bases had no gene match. CDR3 bases: TGCGCCAGCAGCTTCGAAGCGGGAGGGTACAATGAGCAGTTCTTC. It encodes CASSFEAGGYNEQFF. The full variable domain, with the rest looked up from reference TRBV5-1 and TRBJ2-1, is KAGVTQTPRYLIKTRGQQVTLSCSPISGHRSVSWYQQTPGQGLQFLFEYFSETQRNKGNFPGRFSGRQFSNSRSEMNVSTLELGDSALYLCASSFEAGGYNEQFFGPGTRLTVL.